The TCR beta chain under discussion was sequenced for a study of blood T cells in healthy people across ages. Background on the study: Per two T cells, template switching captured roughly one barcoded beta molecule. Study results and limitations: Reliance upon unsorted PBMCs precluded definitive naive versus antigen-experienced comparison. Per million T cells, TCR beta diversity dropped about linearly as age rose.

In its sample, this clonotype was seen a few times. Antigen unknown. Germline CDR1 SEHNR, CDR2 FQNEAQ (reference sequence). This CDR3 comprises 13 residues. V was pared by 5 bases and J by 4 bases, with 10 bases between. Together with a sample-barcoded 5' primer, a J-beta primer mix was included in a second PCR lasting about 6 to 11 cycles. Each cDNA molecule was tagged by a template-switch adaptor that had 12 random nucleotides. TCRdb passed the 5' RACE reads through MiXCR, listing each CDR3 protein once. The sample includes around 900,000 distinct CDR3 sequences, roughly 51% seen only once; the top ten take about 20%.

The chain recombines TRBV7-9 with TRBJ2-3; D unresolved. This TCR came from a woman in her sixties or seventies in good health. Sequenced sample: blood. The CDR3, as DNA: TGTGCCAGCAGCCGAGACCCATCAGATACGCAGTATTTT. It yields the protein CASSRDPSDTQYF.